This entry lists 28 T cell receptor beta chains sequenced from one sample in a study of T cell repertoires in cytomegalovirus infection. TCRdb reprocessed the reads with MiXCR, giving one entry per CDR3 protein. The table has about 250,000 distinct CDR3 sequences, approximately 13% seen once. Sequencing used PBMCs. These TCRs come from a human donor in good health (CMV status not recorded). Some clones in this sample may be carry-over from other donors' samples.

This chain connects TRBV19 to TRBJ2-7; 11 bases line up with TRBD1. The CDR3 covers 14 residues. Germline V gene data show CDR1 as LNHDA and CDR2 as SQIVND (reference sequence). V lost 4 bases to trimming and J lost 6 bases; unmatched junction nucleotides: 5. DNA for the CDR3: TGTGCCAGTAGTAGGGGACAGGGGGAGTCCGAGCAGTACTTC. The encoded protein is CASSRGQGESEQYF.

The J gene is TRBJ2-1, the V gene TRBV27; TRBD1 or TRBD2 may be the D gene (6 bases each). V lost 0 bases and J lost 3, with 12 bases in between. CDR1 is MNHEY and CDR2 is SMNVEV in the germline V gene (reference sequence). The CDR3 spans 16 residues. The CDR3: CASSLSRGANYNEQFF. The DNA of the CDR3 is TGTGCCAGCAGTTTATCAAGGGGGGCCAACTACAATGAGCAGTTCTTC.

Comment on this clonotype: This could be a read error, since a much larger clone is one nucleotide away. The CDR3, as DNA: TGTGGCAGCTGTTTTGGAACAGAAAAACTGTTTTTT. Translation gives CGSCFGTEKLFF. The chain couples TRBV25-1 to TRBJ1-4; D is unclear. Germline values: CDR1 MGHDK, CDR2 SYGVNS. This CDR3 region has 12 residues.

The table lists this clonotype with a few counts. The gene calls are TRBV3-1 and TRBJ2-1, with TRBD2 matching over 10 bases. Unmatched junction bases numbered 5, after V lost 6 bases and J lost 3 bases. Germline loops: CDR1 LGHDT, CDR2 YNNKEL (reference sequence). This CDR3 has 15 residues. The CDR3 spells CASRASGSRYNEQFF. The CDR3 DNA reads TGTGCCAGCAGGGCTAGCGGGAGTCGCTACAATGAGCAGTTCTTC.

This clonotype has a single count. The V gene is TRBV18, the J gene TRBJ1-2, with 7 positions matching TRBD1. J gave up 8 bases and V 3 bases, and 12 bases lay outside the gene matches. Per germline, CDR1 KGHSH and CDR2 LQKENI. The CDR3 has 15 amino acids. In DNA form, the CDR3 reads TGTGCCAGCTCACCGGAGGGGGCAAGAGTCGGCGGCTACACCTTC. Translated, it gives CASSPEGARVGGYTF.

This clonotype came up a few times. V usage is TRBV20-1 and J usage is TRBJ2-5; TRBD1 matches at 7 bases. Losses at the gene ends were 6 bases for V and 5 bases for J; bases not matched to a gene: 6. CDR1 is DFQATT and CDR2 is SNEGSKA in the germline V gene (reference sequence). The CDR3 is 12 amino acids. The CDR3 sequence: CSARQGVETQYF. The CDR3 bases are TGCAGTGCGAGACAGGGCGTGGAGACCCAGTACTTC.

In this sample, this clonotype turned up many times. The chain carries TRBV7-8 and TRBJ1-2; no clear D. There are 13 residues in the CDR3. Trimming pared 1 base from V and 4 bases from J, leaving 7 bases between. Germline CDR1 reads SGHVS; CDR2 reads FQNEAQ. The chain's CDR3 is CASSLDLVYGYTF. DNA for the CDR3: TGTGCCAGCAGCTTAGATTTAGTCTATGGCTACACCTTC.

This clonotype showed up many times. The chain is built from TRBV7-2 and TRBJ1-4, with D possibly being TRBD1 (6 bases). V was clipped by 5 bases and J by 0 bases, with 10 bases between them. This CDR3 spans 15 amino acids. Germline assignment: CDR1 SGHTA and CDR2 FQGNSA. The DNA of the CDR3 is TGTGCCAGCAGCGTGGGGACAACAACTAATGAAAAACTGTTTTTT. It codes for CASSVGTTTNEKLFF.

This clonotype was seen a handful of times. The V and J genes are TRBV7-9 and TRBJ2-3; TRBD2 aligns across 8 bases. The V segment lost 0 bases and the J segment 3 bases; nucleotides outside the gene matches: 2. This CDR3 is 15 amino acids long. From germline, CDR1 is SEHNR and CDR2 FQNEAQ (reference sequence). The DNA for the CDR3 is TGTGCCAGCAGCTTAGCACTAGCGGTAACAGATACGCAGTATTTT. Translation gives CASSLALAVTDTQYF.

This chain joins TRBV12-3 or TRBV12-4 and TRBJ1-5; 7 bases match TRBD1. The V gene end was trimmed by 3 bases and the J gene end by 1 base; junction bases not matched to a gene: 3. CDR3 size: 15 residues. The CDR3 sequence is CASSFGQASNQPQHF. CDR3 bases: TGTGCCAGCAGTTTCGGACAGGCAAGCAATCAGCCCCAGCATTTT.

This clonotype was seen many times. The chain couples TRBV6-2 or TRBV6-3 to TRBJ2-2; 8 nucleotides match TRBD1. This CDR3 is built from 17 residues. Germline CDR1 MNHEY, CDR2 SVGEGT. After removal of 2 bases from V and 0 bases from J, the junction contained 5 bases not matched to a gene. The CDR3 DNA reads TGTGCCAGCAGTTACGGCCGGGACAGGACGAACACCGGGGAGCTGTTTTTT. Encoded protein: CASSYGRDRTNTGELFF.

This clonotype was counted at least ten times. This sequence joins TRBV4-3 and TRBJ2-7; weak D call: TRBD1 (6 bases). V lost 1 base and J lost 5, with 18 bases in between. This CDR3 has 16 residues. CDR1 is LGHNA and CDR2 is YSLEER in the germline V gene. CDR3 DNA: TGCGCCAGCAGCCAAGTTCTTGGGGACAATGTCCACGAGCAGTACTTC. It encodes CASSQVLGDNVHEQYF.

This clonotype has at least ten counts. The chain employs TRBV7-2 and TRBJ1-1; 8 bases are a match to TRBD1. The length of the CDR3 is 16 residues. Per germline, CDR1 SGHTA and CDR2 FQGNSA. J was trimmed by 1 base and V by 1 base; bases with no gene match: 5. DNA for the CDR3: TGTGCCAGCAGCTTAGATGGGGACAGGAGGAACACTGAAGCTTTCTTT. This codes for CASSLDGDRRNTEAFF.

J is TRBJ2-7 and V is TRBV29-1; TRBD1 might be the D (6 bases). V lost 3 bases, J lost 4 bases, and 22 bases lay in between. Looked up from germline, CDR1 is SQVTM and CDR2 is ANQGSEA. CDR3 size: 16 residues. CDR3: CSVEEPLQGSSYEQYF. The CDR3, as DNA: TGCAGCGTTGAGGAACCCTTACAGGGATCGTCTTACGAGCAGTACTTC.

This clonotype was recorded at least ten times. DNA of the CDR3: TGCAGCGTTGAAGTTTTCGGACAGTTCGGCGAGCAGTACTTC. This gives the protein CSVEVFGQFGEQYF. This rearrangement joins TRBV29-1 to TRBJ2-7, with D possibly matching TRBD1 (6 bases). This CDR3 is built from 14 residues. V was cut by 1 base and J by 6 bases, with 16 bases left in between. Germline V lookup: CDR1 SQVTM, CDR2 ANQGSEA.

In its sample, this clonotype was seen many times. The chain joins TRBV7-2 to TRBJ1-2; D perhaps matches TRBD1 (5 bases). V was cut by 5 bases and J by 6 bases, with 13 bases left in between. Germline CDR1 is SGHTA and CDR2 is FQGNSA. This CDR3 is built from 13 residues. CDR3: CASSLNQGNGYTF. The CDR3, as DNA: TGTGCCAGCAGCCTCAACCAGGGAAATGGCTACACCTTC.

This clonotype was found many times. This chain uses TRBV11-3 with TRBJ2-5; 12 bases align to TRBD2. The V segment lost 5 bases and the J segment 3 bases; nucleotides outside the gene matches: 7. The germline gives CDR1 SGHNT, CDR2 YENEEA. The CDR3 sequence is 16 residues long. The CDR3: CASSPRLAGAEETQYF. The CDR3 DNA sequence: TGTGCCAGCAGCCCCCGACTAGCGGGAGCGGAAGAGACCCAGTACTTC.

This clonotype was counted ten times or more. One junction end does not reproduce the germline sequence, and a read error may be involved. This rearrangement joins TRBV5-4 to TRBJ2-3; a weak D match, TRBD2 (6 bases). Germline V CDR1 and CDR2: SGHNT, YYREEE (reference sequence). This CDR3 region has 15 residues. DNA for the CDR3: TGTGCCAGCAGTTTGGCAGGGAGGAGTACAGATACGCAGTATTTT. Its translation is CASSLAGRSTDTQYF. Drawing the rest from reference TRBV5-4 and TRBJ2-3, the complete variable domain is ETGVTQSPTHLIKTRGQQVTLRCSSQSGHNTVSWYQQALGQGPQFIFQYYREEENGRGNFPPRFSGLQFPNYSSELNVNALELDDSALYLCASSLAGRSTDTQYFGPGTRLTVL.

The chain combines TRBV29-1 with TRBJ2-5, with D perhaps TRBD2 (5 bases). This CDR3 has 12 residues. V was trimmed by 4 bases and J by 2 bases, leaving 8 bases between them. Germline CDR1 reads SQVTM; CDR2 reads ANQGSEA. The CDR3 reads CSVGTFQETQYF. CDR3 DNA: TGCAGCGTTGGGACTTTTCAAGAGACCCAGTACTTC.

This clonotype was seen only a few times. The chain couples TRBV20-1 to TRBJ2-1, with TRBD1 matching 10 bases. This CDR3 is built from 15 residues. Germline CDR1 reads DFQATT; CDR2 reads SNEGSKA (reference sequence). V was clipped by 1 base and J by 7 bases; unmatched bases: 7. The CDR3 sequence is CSARAPRQGANEQFF. The CDR3 DNA follows: TGCAGTGCTAGAGCCCCAAGACAGGGGGCGAATGAGCAGTTCTTC.

In its sample, this clonotype was seen many times. V and J are TRBV7-2 and TRBJ1-2, with TRBD1 identical over 7 bases. Per germline, CDR1 SGHTA and CDR2 FQGNSA. CDR3 length equals 15 residues. V was clipped by 5 bases and J by 3 bases; unmatched bases: 9. The CDR3: CASSPSQGVYYGYTF. The CDR3 nucleotides are TGTGCCAGCAGCCCTAGCCAGGGGGTATACTATGGCTACACCTTC.

The sample holds many counts of this clonotype. The V call is TRBV7-9, the J call TRBJ2-5, with D possibly being TRBD1 (5 bases). CDR1 SEHNR and CDR2 FQNEAQ come from the germline V gene (reference sequence). The CDR3 runs 15 residues. V shed 2 bases and J shed 3 bases, with 13 bases lying between them. The CDR3 reads CASSLFPGPEETQYF. CDR3 sequence (DNA): TGTGCCAGCAGCTTATTTCCAGGGCCCGAAGAGACCCAGTACTTC.

This clonotype came up many times. V and J are TRBV7-2 and TRBJ1-1, with D tentatively TRBD1 (6 bases). In germline, CDR1 is SGHTA, CDR2 FQGNSA. The CDR3 has 14 amino acids. Trimming shortened V by 3 bases and J by 5 bases, and 13 bases separated the two germline ends. The CDR3: CASSFGGRGTEAFF. In DNA form, the CDR3 reads TGTGCCAGCAGCTTTGGGGGGCGTGGGACTGAAGCTTTCTTT.

The V gene is TRBV20-1, the J gene TRBJ2-3, with 7 bases that match TRBD2. Germline V gene lookup returns CDR1 DFQATT and CDR2 SNEGSKA (reference sequence). The ends lost 7 bases at V and 5 bases at J; junction bases unmatched: 9. The CDR3 is 13 residues long. CDR3 bases: TGCAGTGGGCAAGCGGGGCTTCGAGATACGCAGTATTTT. Translating it yields CSGQAGLRDTQYF.

This clonotype has a count of ten or more. The gene calls are TRBV7-2 and TRBJ1-2; 8 bases agree with TRBD1. Per the germline V gene, CDR1 is SGHTA and CDR2 is FQGNSA. The CDR3 has 14 residues. The V segment lost 5 bases and the J segment 4 bases; nucleotides outside the gene matches: 6. CDR3 sequence: CASSPRQGLYGYTF. CDR3 coding DNA: TGTGCCAGCAGCCCGCGACAGGGGCTCTATGGCTACACCTTC.

The table lists this clonotype with a few counts. The chain has TRBV4-3 and TRBJ1-3; D is ambiguous. V lost 1 base and J lost 4, with 14 bases in between. The germline V gene encodes CDR1 LGHNA and CDR2 YSLEER. The CDR3 has 16 residues. The CDR3 DNA follows: TGCGCCAGCAGCCAAGCAGTGGGCTTTACAGGAAACACCATATATTTT. Residues: CASSQAVGFTGNTIYF.

This CDR3 reads CASTSIPGQGSNQPQHF. In nucleotides, the CDR3 is TGTGCCAGTACCTCAATCCCCGGACAGGGGAGCAATCAGCCCCAGCATTTT. V is TRBV19 and J is TRBJ1-5, with 9 bases matching TRBD1. The CDR3 runs 17 residues. After removal of 7 bases from V and 1 base from J, the junction contained 11 bases not matched to a gene. Germline V lookup: CDR1 LNHDA, CDR2 SQIVND (reference sequence). Supplemented by reference TRBV19 and TRBJ1-5, the full variable domain reads DGGITQSPKYLFRKEGQNVTLSCEQNLNHDAMYWYRQDPGQGLRLIYYSQIVNDFQKGDIAEGYSVSREKKESFPLTVTSAQKNPTAFYLCASTSIPGQGSNQPQHFGDGTRLSIL.

The chain uses TRBV5-5 and TRBJ2-7; 10 bases fit TRBD2. The germline V gene encodes CDR1 SGHKS and CDR2 YYEKEE (reference sequence). The CDR3 extends over 16 amino acids. J gave up 3 bases and V 0 bases, and 6 bases lay outside the gene matches. The CDR3 DNA is TGTGCCAGCAGCTTGGGACTAGCGGGTATCTTCTACGAGCAGTACTTC. Its protein is CASSLGLAGIFYEQYF.